The 29 T cell receptor beta chains in this list originate from one sample, sequenced in a study of T cell repertoires in aging, cancer and after chemotherapy. Amplification of TCR beta used genomic DNA extracted from peripheral blood. A mixed TRB-A/B primer pool amplified rearranged TRB by multiplex touch-down PCR. A single record per CDR3 protein comes from TCRdb applying MiXCR to the multiplex PCR reads. The table shows 13,000 or so distinct CDR3 sequences, with about 26% occurring only once. The sequenced sample was blood. The receptors come from a human donor in good health.

This sequence joins TRBV6-1 and TRBJ2-3, with TRBD2 identical over 10 bases. The junction had 8 bases not matched to a gene; V was cut back by 6 bases and J by 5 bases. This CDR3 contains 15 residues. Looked up from germline, CDR1 is MNHNS and CDR2 is SASEGT. The CDR3, as DNA: TGTGCCAGCAGCTTTAGCGGGGGGCCAGGAGATACGCAGTATTTT. Translating gives CASSFSGGPGDTQYF.

The gene calls are TRBV10-3 and TRBJ2-3; 7 bases are a match to TRBD2. The J segment lost 6 bases and the V segment lost 0 bases, leaving 9 bases of the junction unmatched. The CDR3 is 16 amino acids. Germline lookup yields CDR1 ENHRY and CDR2 SYGVKD. This CDR3 reads CAISESDPAGLDTQYF. CDR3 nucleotide sequence: TGTGCCATCAGTGAGTCAGACCCAGCGGGATTGGATACGCAGTATTTT.

Only a few counts were recorded for this clonotype. The chain links TRBV20-1 to TRBJ1-6; 7 bases map to TRBD1. The CDR3 loop spans 16 amino acids. The V gene's germline CDR1 is DFQATT and CDR2 SNEGSKA (reference sequence). The junction had 9 bases not matched to a gene; V was cut back by 0 bases and J by 7 bases. The CDR3 spells CSARDLDGQENSPLHF. CDR3 DNA: TGCAGTGCTAGAGATCTCGATGGACAGGAAAATTCACCCCTCCACTTT.

This clonotype was found many times. CDR3 nucleotide sequence: TGTGCCAGCAGTTACTCGGGCAGCCGAATCTACGAGCAGTACTTC. Amino acids: CASSYSGSRIYEQYF. The chain recombines TRBV6-2 or TRBV6-3 with TRBJ2-7; D is unclear. The germline V gene has CDR1 MNHEY and CDR2 SVGEGT. The germline V and J ends were trimmed by 0 bases and 3 bases, with 12 bases remaining between them. The CDR3 loop spans 15 amino acids.

V is TRBV6-5 and J is TRBJ1-1; 11 nucleotides align to TRBD1. This CDR3 has 14 residues. V shed 6 bases, J shed 4 bases, and the junction held 4 bases outside the gene matches. Germline V CDR1 and CDR2: MNHEY, SVGAGI. CDR3 in amino acids: CASSPGQGGTEAFF. The CDR3 DNA follows: TGTGCCAGCAGCCCGGGACAGGGGGGCACTGAAGCTTTCTTT.

V usage is TRBV18 and J usage is TRBJ1-3; 8 nucleotides agree with TRBD1. CDR3 length: 15 residues. With V trimmed by 4 bases and J by 2 bases, 4 bases remained unmatched. Germline lookup yields CDR1 KGHSH and CDR2 LQKENI. The CDR3, as DNA: TGTGCCAGCTCACGCGGACAGGGAACTGGAAACACCATATATTTT. Translating gives CASSRGQGTGNTIYF.

As for this clonotype: Relative to the germline gene, one junction end is altered; a read error may explain this. The rearrangement links TRBV4-3 to TRBJ1-2, with a tentative D call TRBD1 (6 bases). Germline-derived CDR1 and CDR2 are LGHNA and YSLEER. The CDR3 is 18 residues long. Here the CDR3 DNA reads TGTGCCAGCAGCCAAGACCCCTTTCTTCGGGCAGGGGAATATGGCTACACCTTC. It encodes CASSQDPFLRAGEYGYTF.

This clonotype is classed as medium-sized. This chain uses TRBV20-1 with TRBJ2-1, with 9 bases fitting TRBD2. Germline CDR1 is DFQATT and CDR2 is SNEGSKA (reference sequence). There are 15 residues in the CDR3. V dropped 3 bases and J dropped 6; count of bases not matched to a gene: 9. CDR3 bases: TGCAGTGCTAGTTACAGTAGCGGGGGAGGCAATGAGCAGTTCTTC. Translating gives CSASYSSGGGNEQFF.

This clonotype was counted only a few times. The chain is built from TRBV7-2 and TRBJ1-3; TRBD1 is a possible D gene (5 bases). The CDR3 is 15 amino acids. V gave up 0 bases and J gave up 4 bases, with 10 bases separating them. CDR1 SGHTA and CDR2 FQGNSA come from the germline V gene. CDR3 bases: TGTGCCAGCAGCTTAGCAGCCAGGGAAGGAAACACCATATATTTT. Translation: CASSLAAREGNTIYF. Filled out from reference TRBV7-2 and TRBJ1-3, the complete variable domain reads GAGVSQSPSNKVTEKGKDVELRCDPISGHTALYWYRQSLGQGLEFLIYFQGNSAPDKSGLPSDRFSAERTGGSVSTLTIQRTQQEDSAVYLCASSLAAREGNTIYFGEGSWLTVV.

This rearrangement joins TRBV6-1 to TRBJ1-4; 8 nucleotides line up with TRBD1. CDR1 MNHNS and CDR2 SASEGT come from the germline V gene. The V segment lost 4 bases and the J segment 5 bases; nucleotides outside the gene matches: 6. There are 15 residues in the CDR3. The CDR3 coding sequence is TGTGCCAGCAGTGCCCGGACAGGGCGCAATGAAAAACTGTTTTTT. It yields the protein CASSARTGRNEKLFF.

This chain links TRBV7-3 with TRBJ2-5; D is possibly TRBD1 (6 bases). The CDR3 totals 15 residues. Germline V gene sequence: CDR1 SGHTA, CDR2 FQGTGA. V was shortened by 4 bases and J by 7 bases, with 19 bases between the two germline ends. CDR3 in amino acids: CASSSGHSRPGTQYF. CDR3 in DNA: TGTGCCAGCAGCTCGGGACACTCGAGGCCCGGGACCCAGTACTTC.

Details on this clonotype: One end of the junction is discordant with germline, which a read error may explain. This chain links TRBV5-3 with TRBJ1-3, with TRBD1 matching 12 bases. TRBV5-3 is given ORF status, its function remaining uncertain. The length of the CDR3 is 15 residues. The CDR3 DNA sequence: TGCGCCAGCAGCATGGGACAGGGGGCAGGAAACACCATATATTTT. Translating gives CASSMGQGAGNTIYF.

This clonotype has ten or more counts. CDR3 residues: CSVDRGSYNEQFF. The CDR3 DNA reads TGCAGCGTTGACAGGGGCTCCTACAATGAGCAGTTCTTC. The rearrangement links TRBV29-1 to TRBJ2-1; weak D call: TRBD1 (6 bases). This CDR3 is 13 amino acids long. Germline CDR1 and CDR2: SQVTM and ANQGSEA. Trimming pared 3 bases from V and 0 bases from J, leaving 6 bases between.

This clonotype has more than one count but fewer than ten. The chain links TRBV19 to TRBJ2-3; 11 bases match TRBD2. V dropped 2 bases and J dropped 2; count of bases not matched to a gene: 3. In germline, CDR1 is LNHDA, CDR2 SQIVND (reference sequence). There are 16 residues in the CDR3. CDR3 protein: CASSITSGGFTDTQYF. DNA for the CDR3: TGTGCCAGTAGTATAACTAGCGGGGGATTCACAGATACGCAGTATTTT.

This clonotype was observed a few times. This chain links TRBV7-2 with TRBJ2-3; TRBD1 matches at 7 bases. J gave up 6 bases and V 3 bases, and 12 bases lay outside the gene matches. This CDR3 region has 16 residues. The germline V gene encodes CDR1 SGHTA and CDR2 FQGNSA. The CDR3 here is CASSLYVEGAADTQYF. The CDR3 bases are TGTGCCAGCAGCTTGTACGTTGAGGGGGCAGCGGATACGCAGTATTTT.

This clonotype was seen a handful of times. The rearrangement joins TRBV30 to TRBJ1-2; a weak D match, TRBD1 (5 bases). Trimming removed 3 bases at V and 5 bases at J, with 13 bases between. From germline, CDR1 is GTSNPN and CDR2 SVGIG (reference sequence). The CDR3 contains 13 residues. The CDR3 is CAWSPQGNYGYTF. The CDR3 DNA reads as TGTGCCTGGAGCCCCCAGGGAAATTATGGCTACACCTTC.

This clonotype was seen a handful of times. The rearrangement links TRBV7-9 to TRBJ2-1; D unclear. CDR1 is SEHNR, CDR2 FQNEAQ, per germline (reference sequence). This CDR3 region has 11 residues. Trimming left V 6 bases short and J 7 bases short, with 7 bases between. The CDR3 reads CASSGKNEQFF. The CDR3, as DNA: TGTGCCAGCAGTGGAAAAAATGAGCAGTTCTTC.

In its sample, this clonotype ranks as medium-sized. The chain couples TRBV7-2 to TRBJ1-3; D remains ambiguous. From germline, CDR1 is SGHTA and CDR2 FQGNSA. Trimming stripped 2 bases from V and 0 bases from J, with 5 bases between. There are 14 residues in the CDR3. CDR3 nucleotide sequence: TGTGCCAGCAGCTTAACGGTCTCTGGAAACACCATATATTTT. It is translated as CASSLTVSGNTIYF.

This chain connects TRBV12-3 or TRBV12-4 to TRBJ2-1; the D gene is possibly TRBD1 (5 bases). The V end lost 3 bases, the J end lost 5 bases, and 8 bases lay between the germline ends. The CDR3 contains 13 residues. CDR3 DNA sequence: TGTGCCAGCAGTTTTTACAGGAACAATGAGCAGTTCTTC. Translated: CASSFYRNNEQFF.

This clonotype has a count of ten or more. This chain links TRBV19 with TRBJ1-6; D unresolved. Germline loops: CDR1 LNHDA, CDR2 SQIVND (reference sequence). Trimming removed 6 bases from V and 6 bases from J, with 9 bases in between. This CDR3 is 13 amino acids long. This CDR3 reads CASSGGGNSPLHF. The CDR3, as DNA: TGTGCCAGTAGCGGAGGTGGTAATTCACCCCTCCACTTT.

This clonotype was seen only a few times. A junction boundary mismatches the germline segment, possibly from a read error. The rearrangement joins TRBV4-2 to TRBJ2-7; 7 nucleotides line up with TRBD1. The CDR3 extends over 14 amino acids. Germline CDR1 reads LGHNA; CDR2 reads YNFKEQ. The CDR3: CASSQTGSGYEQYF. The CDR3 nucleotides are TGCGCCAGCAGCCAGACAGGGAGTGGCTACGAGCAGTACTTC.

The gene calls are TRBV20-1 and TRBJ1-1; D is possibly TRBD1 (5 bases). CDR1 is DFQATT and CDR2 is SNEGSKA in the germline V gene (reference sequence). This CDR3 region has 12 residues. V lost 6 bases to trimming and J lost 1 base, with 9 bases between them. The CDR3 DNA follows: TGCAGTGCCGCAAGGGGGAACACTGAAGCTTTCTTT. Amino acid sequence: CSAARGNTEAFF.

The sample holds a few counts of this clonotype. The V gene is TRBV20-1, the J gene TRBJ2-7; D gene uncertain. This CDR3 has 13 residues. The V end lost 1 base, the J end lost 3 bases, and 10 bases lay between the germline ends. Germline V CDR1 and CDR2: DFQATT, SNEGSKA (reference sequence). CDR3 in amino acids: CSARVQNLYEQYF. The CDR3, as DNA: TGCAGTGCTAGAGTGCAGAATCTCTACGAGCAGTACTTC.

By share, this clonotype ranks as medium-sized. V gene TRBV7-2 combines with J gene TRBJ2-3; weak D call: TRBD1 (5 bases). This CDR3 region has 13 residues. V lost 5 bases and J 12 bases, leaving 18 bases between the germline ends. Looked up from germline, CDR1 is SGHTA and CDR2 is FQGNSA. This CDR3 is CASSPSPQGSQYF. CDR3 DNA sequence: TGTGCCAGCAGCCCCTCTCCCCAGGGATCTCAGTATTTT.

A single count supports this clonotype. Mismatch with germline at one junction end may stem from a read error. J is TRBJ2-3 and V is TRBV7-9; D may correspond to TRBD1 or TRBD2 (5 bases each). The CDR3 totals 16 residues. Germline V gives CDR1 SEHNR, CDR2 FQNEAQ (reference sequence). The CDR3, as DNA: TGCGCCAGCAGCCAAGAATCAGAGGGGCTTCGAGATACGCAGTATTTT. It specifies CASSQESEGLRDTQYF.

This clonotype was detected only a few times. The gene calls are TRBV18 and TRBJ1-2; D ambiguous. CDR1 and CDR2 (germline): KGHSH, LQKENI. V dropped 2 bases and J dropped 6 bases, with 13 bases sitting between them. The CDR3 totals 14 residues. CDR3 in DNA: TGTGCCAGCTCACCATTCGGGATGCTAGATGGCTACACCTTC. It yields the protein CASSPFGMLDGYTF. Full variable domain (outside the CDR3, taken from reference TRBV18 and TRBJ1-2): NAGVMQNPRHLVRRRGQEARLRCSPMKGHSHVYWYRQLPEEGLKFMVYLQKENIIDESGMPKERFSAEFPKEGPSILRIQQVVRGDSAAYFCASSPFGMLDGYTFGSGTRLTVV.

J is TRBJ2-7 and V is TRBV18, with a possible D match to TRBD2 (7 bases). This CDR3 contains 12 residues. V was pared by 4 bases and J by 6 bases, with 10 bases between. Germline values: CDR1 KGHSH, CDR2 LQKENI. The CDR3 nucleotides are TGTGCCAGCTCACTGGCGGGGGCCGAGCAGTACTTC. Its protein is CASSLAGAEQYF.

The chain has TRBV12-3 or TRBV12-4 and TRBJ2-5, with 12 bases fitting TRBD2. The junction had 12 bases not matched to a gene; V was cut back by 6 bases and J by 1 base. The CDR3 covers 18 residues. The CDR3 protein is CASRYYRLAGVVQETQYF. The DNA for the CDR3 is TGTGCCAGCAGATATTACCGACTAGCGGGGGTGGTCCAAGAGACCCAGTACTTC.

This clonotype was seen repeatedly, ten times or more. The chain has TRBV6-5 and TRBJ1-2; the D gene is possibly TRBD1 (5 bases). Deletions cut 5 bases from V and 0 bases from J, with 13 bases between. This CDR3 region has 15 residues. Germline CDR1 is MNHEY and CDR2 is SVGAGI. CDR3 coding DNA: TGTGCCAGCAGTACCGGGACTGTGGCTAACTATGGCTACACCTTC. Its protein product is CASSTGTVANYGYTF.